The 27 T cell receptor beta chains below were found in one sample sequenced in a study of T cell responses to AZD1222 COVID-19 vaccine. Sequencing was performed with immunoSEQ multiplex PCR; in TCRdb, only in-frame clones are kept and a portion is missing. The sample has 70,000 to 90,000 clones; around nine tenths are singletons. The sequenced sample was peripheral blood, obtained on day 0 of AZD1222 vaccination. The receptors derive from an adult in good health.

The chain has TRBV7-9 and TRBJ1-2; maybe TRBD1 (5 bases). Trimming cost V 6 bases and J 1 base, with 24 bases left between them. Germline V gene data show CDR1 as SEHNR and CDR2 as FQNEAQ (reference sequence). CDR3 length equals 18 residues. CDR3 protein: CASRLFSAGPGFNYGYTF. The CDR3 DNA follows: TGTGCCAGCAGATTATTTTCCGCGGGGCCGGGATTTAACTATGGCTACACCTTC. Complete variable domain (other parts from reference TRBV7-9 and TRBJ1-2): DTGVSQNPRHKITKRGQNVTFRCDPISEHNRLYWYRQTLGQGPEFLTYFQNEAQLEKSRLLSDRFSAERPKGSFSTLEIQRTEQGDSAMYLCASRLFSAGPGFNYGYTFGSGTRLTVV.

In this sample, this clone turned up once. V gene TRBV7-2 combines with J gene TRBJ2-2; a possible D gene is TRBD1 (6 bases). The CDR3 loop spans 15 amino acids. V was shortened by 5 bases and J by 3 bases, with 13 bases between the two germline ends. Germline V gene data show CDR1 as SGHTA and CDR2 as FQGNSA. Here the CDR3 reads CASSLVYRDTGELFF. CDR3 nucleotides: TGTGCCAGCAGCCTAGTGTACAGGGACACCGGGGAGCTGTTTTTT. The full variable domain, rest sourced from reference TRBV7-2 and TRBJ2-2, is GAGVSQSPSNKVTEKGKDVELRCDPISGHTALYWYRQSLGQGLEFLIYFQGNSAPDKSGLPSDRFSAERTGGSVSTLTIQRTQQEDSAVYLCASSLVYRDTGELFFGEGSRLTVL.

The chain joins TRBV7-2 to TRBJ1-1; possible D gene TRBD1, 6 bases. Trimming removed 3 bases at V and 3 bases at J, with 23 bases between. This CDR3 is 18 amino acids long. Germline V gives CDR1 SGHTA, CDR2 FQGNSA. The CDR3 loop is CASSLSRDTRISDTEAFF. The DNA of the CDR3 is TGTGCCAGCAGCTTGAGCCGGGACACCCGTATATCGGACACTGAAGCTTTCTTT.

The rearrangement links TRBV9 to TRBJ2-5, with TRBD2 matching 11 bases. The junction had 13 bases not matched to a gene; V was cut back by 4 bases and J by 5 bases. The CDR3 extends over 17 amino acids. Germline V gene sequence: CDR1 SGDLS, CDR2 YYNGEE. This CDR3 is CASSTRTSGYQGETQYF. CDR3 nucleotides: TGTGCCAGCAGCACGCGGACTAGCGGGTATCAGGGGGAGACCCAGTACTTC.

The chain recombines TRBV4-1 with TRBJ1-2; D ambiguous. Germline CDR1 MGHRA, CDR2 YSYEKL. The V end lost 0 bases, the J end lost 10 bases, and 9 bases lay between the germline ends. The CDR3 has 12 residues. The CDR3 bases are TGCGCCAGCAGCCAAGACGGCGGGTACTACACCTTC. Its translation is CASSQDGGYYTF.

The chain combines TRBV7-2 with TRBJ2-5; D ambiguous. Germline CDR1 is SGHTA and CDR2 is FQGNSA. V was clipped by 1 base and J by 1 base, with 16 bases between them. This CDR3 has 17 residues. CDR3 amino acids: CASSLGFVGSPQETQYF. CDR3 nucleotides: TGTGCCAGCAGCTTAGGTTTCGTGGGGTCCCCCCAAGAGACCCAGTACTTC.

CDR3 nucleotides: TGTGCCAGCAGCCCCAGGGGACGAGTGAACACTGAAGCTTTCTTT. It is translated as CASSPRGRVNTEAFF. This chain links TRBV7-9 with TRBJ1-1; D is perhaps TRBD1 (6 bases). V was trimmed by 5 bases and J by 0 bases, leaving 13 bases between them. The CDR3 runs 15 residues. The germline V gene has CDR1 SEHNR and CDR2 FQNEAQ (reference sequence).

The V call is TRBV5-4, the J call TRBJ2-7; D possibly matches TRBD1 or TRBD2 (5 bases each). The germline V and J ends were trimmed by 2 bases and 10 bases, with 16 bases remaining between them. The length of the CDR3 is 13 residues. In germline, CDR1 is SGHNT, CDR2 YYREEE (reference sequence). CDR3 in amino acids: CASSFTGTLFQYF. CDR3 sequence (DNA): TGTGCCAGCAGCTTTACCGGGACCCTTTTCCAGTACTTC.

This chain joins TRBV30 and TRBJ1-1, with D unresolved. The V and J ends lost 1 base and 0 bases respectively, with 6 bases between them. There are 13 residues in the CDR3. Germline V lookup: CDR1 GTSNPN, CDR2 SVGIG (reference sequence). Written as DNA, the CDR3 is TGTGCCTGGAGTGGGACCCTGAACACTGAAGCTTTCTTT. Its protein is CAWSGTLNTEAFF. Together with reference TRBV30 and TRBJ1-1, the CDR3 gives the full variable domain: SQTIHQWPATLVQPVGSPLSLECTVEGTSNPNLYWYRQAAGRGLQLLFYSVGIGQISSEVPQNLSASRPQDRQFILSSKKLLLSDSGFYLCAWSGTLNTEAFFGQGTRLTVV.

This clone was seen a single time. This chain uses TRBV9 with TRBJ1-2; D not resolved. From germline, CDR1 is SGDLS and CDR2 YYNGEE. The CDR3 has 15 residues. Trimming left V 0 bases short and J 3 bases short, with 12 bases between. CDR3 sequence: CASSVASQSYYGYTF. CDR3 nucleotides: TGTGCCAGCAGCGTAGCCTCCCAAAGTTACTATGGCTACACCTTC.

This clone was detected only once. This rearrangement joins TRBV7-2 to TRBJ1-2, with 9 bases lining up with TRBD1. This CDR3 is built from 15 residues. Germline assignment: CDR1 SGHTA and CDR2 FQGNSA. Trimming took 5 bases from V and 8 from J; bases not matched to a gene: 12. CDR3 sequence reads: CASSQTPTGGLGYTF. The CDR3 coding sequence is TGTGCCAGCAGCCAGACCCCGACAGGGGGTCTAGGCTACACCTTC.

This clone was recorded once. The chain uses TRBV9 and TRBJ1-3; 10 nucleotides match TRBD1. With 3 bases clipped from V and 0 bases from J, the junction kept 3 bases outside the gene matches. CDR1 is SGDLS and CDR2 is YYNGEE in the germline V gene. This CDR3 is built from 16 residues. The CDR3 DNA reads TGTGCCAGCAGCGAGGGACAGGGGATCTCTGGAAACACCATATATTTT. Encoded protein: CASSEGQGISGNTIYF.

The chain has TRBV11-2 and TRBJ2-5; D unclear. CDR3 length: 12 residues. Germline lookup yields CDR1 SGHAT and CDR2 FQNNGV. V was shortened by 1 base and J by 2 bases, with 2 bases between the two germline ends. The CDR3 spells CASSLVQETQYF. CDR3 in DNA: TGTGCCAGCAGCTTAGTACAAGAGACCCAGTACTTC.

The chain employs TRBV5-4 and TRBJ2-3; a weak D match, TRBD2 (6 bases). The V gene lost 2 bases and the J gene lost 7 bases, with 14 bases spanning the gap. The length of the CDR3 is 14 residues. Germline V gives CDR1 SGHNT, CDR2 YYREEE (reference sequence). The CDR3 loop is CASSFSGVGNTQYF. The CDR3 coding sequence is TGTGCCAGCAGCTTTAGCGGAGTAGGCAATACGCAGTATTTT.

The V gene is TRBV5-4, the J gene TRBJ1-1; D unresolved. Germline CDR1 reads SGHNT; CDR2 reads YYREEE (reference sequence). V was cut by 4 bases and J by 8 bases, with 15 bases left in between. The CDR3 is 13 amino acids. This CDR3 reads CASSPGLNREAFF. Here the CDR3 DNA reads TGTGCCAGCAGCCCCGGCCTCAACAGAGAAGCTTTCTTT.

The chain uses TRBV4-3 and TRBJ2-1; the match to TRBD2 covers 11 bases. The CDR3 runs 16 residues. The V gene's germline CDR1 is LGHNA and CDR2 YSLEER. Trimming at V came to 4 bases and at J to 7 bases, leaving 9 bases not matched to a gene. The chain's CDR3 is CASSLELAGGKNEQFF. CDR3 DNA sequence: TGCGCCAGCAGCCTAGAATTAGCGGGGGGGAAGAATGAGCAGTTCTTC.

The chain recombines TRBV3-1 (or the pseudogene TRBV3-2) with TRBJ1-2, with D tentatively TRBD1 (5 bases). CDR1 and CDR2 from the germline V gene are LGHDT and YNNKEL (reference sequence). Trimming removed 0 bases at V and 1 base at J, with 15 bases between. This CDR3 has 17 amino acids. The CDR3 DNA reads TGTGCCAGCAGCCAAGATTCCGGGGGAGGGCTTAACTATGGCTACACCTTC. It specifies CASSQDSGGGLNYGYTF.

The CDR3 loop is CASTNGGRQGNQPQHF. CDR3 nucleotide sequence: TGTGCCAGCACAAATGGGGGCCGGCAAGGCAATCAGCCCCAGCATTTT. The V gene is TRBV7-2, the J gene TRBJ1-5; possible D gene TRBD1, 6 bases. V was clipped by 7 bases and J by 2 bases, with 18 bases between them. The CDR3 contains 16 residues. Germline values: CDR1 SGHTA, CDR2 FQGNSA. Complete variable domain (other parts from reference TRBV7-2 and TRBJ1-5): GAGVSQSPSNKVTEKGKDVELRCDPISGHTALYWYRQSLGQGLEFLIYFQGNSAPDKSGLPSDRFSAERTGGSVSTLTIQRTQQEDSAVYLCASTNGGRQGNQPQHFGDGTRLSIL.

The chain joins TRBV29-1 to TRBJ2-7; TRBD2 matches at 8 bases. The V gene's germline CDR1 is SQVTM and CDR2 ANQGSEA. The CDR3 runs to 13 residues. V lost 1 base, J lost 7 bases, and 6 bases stayed unmatched. DNA for the CDR3: TGCAGCGTTGAAGTGATTAGCGGGAAAGAGCAGTACTTC. It is translated as CSVEVISGKEQYF.

The chain has TRBV7-9 and TRBJ2-7; 7 nucleotides match TRBD2. Germline values: CDR1 SEHNR, CDR2 FQNEAQ (reference sequence). CDR3 length equals 14 residues. After removal of 3 bases from V and 5 bases from J, the junction contained 7 bases not matched to a gene. The CDR3 region is CASSFEGREDEQYF. The DNA of the CDR3 is TGTGCCAGCAGCTTCGAGGGCCGGGAGGACGAGCAGTACTTC.

The chain combines TRBV4-1 with TRBJ1-6; no definite D call. CDR3 size: 14 residues. V was clipped by 4 bases and J by 10 bases, with 14 bases between them. Germline CDR1 and CDR2: MGHRA and YSYEKL. In DNA, the CDR3 is TGCGCCAGCAGCCGTGGGGTAAGAGGATCACCCCTCCACTTT. Translated, it gives CASSRGVRGSPLHF.

The chain is built from TRBV3-1 (or the pseudogene TRBV3-2) and TRBJ2-7; unclear D gene. The V and J ends lost 2 bases and 0 bases respectively, with 8 bases between them. The CDR3 consists of 14 residues. The germline V gene encodes CDR1 LGHDT and CDR2 YNNKEL (reference sequence). DNA for the CDR3: TGTGCCAGCAGCCAACCCGGTAGCTCCTACGAGCAGTACTTC. It yields the protein CASSQPGSSYEQYF.

This chain uses TRBV6-4 with TRBJ1-1; D is uncertain. The CDR3 is 15 residues long. Germline loops: CDR1 MRHNA, CDR2 SNTAGT. V lost 6 bases and J lost 0, with 14 bases in between. The CDR3 spells CASRGDKDLNTEAFF. As DNA, the CDR3 is TGTGCCAGCAGGGGAGACAAAGACCTGAACACTGAAGCTTTCTTT.

The V and J genes are TRBV30 and TRBJ2-1, with TRBD1 matching 10 bases. Germline V lookup: CDR1 GTSNPN, CDR2 SVGIG (reference sequence). Trimming cost V 1 base and J 4 bases; bases outside gene matches: 7. CDR3 length: 16 amino acids. The CDR3: CAWSARRTGGYNEQFF. The CDR3 bases are TGTGCCTGGAGTGCGCGGCGGACAGGGGGTTACAATGAGCAGTTCTTC. Together with reference TRBV30 and TRBJ2-1, the CDR3 gives the full variable domain: SQTIHQWPATLVQPVGSPLSLECTVEGTSNPNLYWYRQAAGRGLQLLFYSVGIGQISSEVPQNLSASRPQDRQFILSSKKLLLSDSGFYLCAWSARRTGGYNEQFFGPGTRLTVL.

This chain uses TRBV9 with TRBJ1-1; D perhaps matches TRBD1 (6 bases). The CDR3 has 15 residues. Trimming pared 4 bases from V and 4 bases from J, leaving 17 bases between. Germline CDR1 is SGDLS and CDR2 is YYNGEE. The CDR3 DNA follows: TGTGCCAGCAGCCCTCCCCCATCAGGGGCCACTGAAGCTTTCTTT. Amino acids: CASSPPPSGATEAFF. Full variable domain (missing parts from reference TRBV9 and TRBJ1-1): DSGVTQTPKHLITATGQRVTLRCSPRSGDLSVYWYQQSLDQGLQFLIQYYNGEERAKGNILERFSAQQFPDLHSELNLSSLELGDSALYFCASSPPPSGATEAFFGQGTRLTVV.

V gene TRBV5-6 combines with J gene TRBJ1-1; 9 nucleotides line up with TRBD1. V gave up 5 bases and J gave up 4 bases; unmatched junction bases: 9. The CDR3 is 15 residues long. Per germline, CDR1 SGHDT and CDR2 YYEEEE. CDR3 in amino acids: CASSSTGGVGTEAFF. The CDR3 bases are TGTGCCAGCAGTTCAACAGGGGGCGTCGGCACTGAAGCTTTCTTT. The complete variable domain, with remaining parts taken from reference TRBV5-6 and TRBJ1-1, reads DAGVTQSPTHLIKTRGQQVTLRCSPKSGHDTVSWYQQALGQGPQFIFQYYEEEERQRGNFPDRFSGHQFPNYSSELNVNALLLGDSALYLCASSSTGGVGTEAFFGQGTRLTVV.

The table lists this clone with a few counts. The rearrangement uses TRBV30 and TRBJ1-1; D possibly corresponds to TRBD1 (5 bases). V was pared by 6 bases and J by 1 base, with 15 bases between. Per the germline V gene, CDR1 is GTSNPN and CDR2 is SVGIG (reference sequence). The CDR3 totals 14 residues. For the CDR3, the DNA is TGTGCCTGCCGCCCGTTCGGGGGGAACACTGAAGCTTTCTTT. Its protein product is CACRPFGGNTEAFF.